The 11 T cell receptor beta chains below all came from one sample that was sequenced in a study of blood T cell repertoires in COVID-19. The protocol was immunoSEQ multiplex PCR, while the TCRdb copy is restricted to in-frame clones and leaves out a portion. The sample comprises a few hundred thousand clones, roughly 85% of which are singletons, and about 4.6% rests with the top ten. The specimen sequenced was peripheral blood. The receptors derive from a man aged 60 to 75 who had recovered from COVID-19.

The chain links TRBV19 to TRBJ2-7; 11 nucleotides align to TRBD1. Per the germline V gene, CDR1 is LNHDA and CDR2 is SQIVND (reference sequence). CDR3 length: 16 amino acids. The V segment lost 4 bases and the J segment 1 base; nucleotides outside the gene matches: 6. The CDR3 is CASSSAGTGGSYEQYF. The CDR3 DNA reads TGTGCCAGTAGTAGCGCCGGGACAGGGGGATCCTACGAGCAGTACTTC.

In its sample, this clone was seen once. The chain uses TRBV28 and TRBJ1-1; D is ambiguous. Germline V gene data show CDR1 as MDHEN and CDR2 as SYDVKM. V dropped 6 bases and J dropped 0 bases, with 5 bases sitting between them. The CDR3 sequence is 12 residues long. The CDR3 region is CASRTVNTEAFF. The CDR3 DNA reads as TGTGCCAGCAGAACAGTGAACACTGAAGCTTTCTTT.

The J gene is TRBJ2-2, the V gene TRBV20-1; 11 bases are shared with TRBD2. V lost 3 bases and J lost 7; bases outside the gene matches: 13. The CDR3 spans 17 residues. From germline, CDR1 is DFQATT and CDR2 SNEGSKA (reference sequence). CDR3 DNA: TGCAGTGCTAGTTTGGCTAGCGGGGGGCTCCTTGGCGGGGAGCTGTTTTTT. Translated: CSASLASGGLLGGELFF.

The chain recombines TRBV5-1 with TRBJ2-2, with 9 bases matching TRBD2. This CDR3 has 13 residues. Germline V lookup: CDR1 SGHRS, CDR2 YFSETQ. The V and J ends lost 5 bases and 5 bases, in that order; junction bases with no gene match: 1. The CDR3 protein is CASRTSGTGELFF. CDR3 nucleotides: TGCGCCAGCAGAACTAGCGGGACCGGGGAGCTGTTTTTT.

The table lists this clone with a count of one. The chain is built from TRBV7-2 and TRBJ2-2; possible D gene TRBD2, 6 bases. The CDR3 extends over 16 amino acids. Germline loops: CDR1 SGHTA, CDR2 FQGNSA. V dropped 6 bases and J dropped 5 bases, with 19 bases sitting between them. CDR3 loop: CASRGAGTLPTGELFF. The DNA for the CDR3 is TGTGCCAGCAGGGGAGCGGGCACTCTTCCAACCGGGGAGCTGTTTTTT. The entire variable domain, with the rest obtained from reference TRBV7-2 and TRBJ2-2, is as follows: GAGVSQSPSNKVTEKGKDVELRCDPISGHTALYWYRQSLGQGLEFLIYFQGNSAPDKSGLPSDRFSAERTGGSVSTLTIQRTQQEDSAVYLCASRGAGTLPTGELFFGEGSRLTVL.

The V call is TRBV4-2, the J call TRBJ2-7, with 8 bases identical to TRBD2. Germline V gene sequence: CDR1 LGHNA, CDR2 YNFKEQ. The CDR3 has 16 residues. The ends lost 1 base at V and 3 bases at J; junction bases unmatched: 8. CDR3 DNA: TGTGCCAGCAGCCAAGTGTCGGGACTAGGAGTCTACGAGCAGTACTTC. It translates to CASSQVSGLGVYEQYF.

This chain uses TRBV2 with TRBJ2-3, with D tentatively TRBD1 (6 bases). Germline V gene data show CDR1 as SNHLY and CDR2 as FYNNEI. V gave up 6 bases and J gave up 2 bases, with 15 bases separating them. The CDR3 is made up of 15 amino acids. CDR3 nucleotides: TGTGCCAGCAGCTACGAGACAGGATTCACAGATACGCAGTATTTT. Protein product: CASSYETGFTDTQYF.

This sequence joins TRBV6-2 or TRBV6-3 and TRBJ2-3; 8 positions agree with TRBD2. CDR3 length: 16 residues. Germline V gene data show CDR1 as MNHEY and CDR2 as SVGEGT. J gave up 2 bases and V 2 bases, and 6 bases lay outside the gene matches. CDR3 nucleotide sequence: TGTGCCAGCAGTTACCGTCGGGGGGGCCTCACAGATACGCAGTATTTT. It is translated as CASSYRRGGLTDTQYF.

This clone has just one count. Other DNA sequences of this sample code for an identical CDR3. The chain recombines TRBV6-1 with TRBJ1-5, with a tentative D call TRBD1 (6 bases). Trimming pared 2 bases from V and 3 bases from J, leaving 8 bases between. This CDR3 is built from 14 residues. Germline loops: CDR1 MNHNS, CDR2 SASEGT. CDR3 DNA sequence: TGTGCCAGCAGTGAACAGGGGTCCAATCAGCCCCAGCATTTT. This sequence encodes CASSEQGSNQPQHF.

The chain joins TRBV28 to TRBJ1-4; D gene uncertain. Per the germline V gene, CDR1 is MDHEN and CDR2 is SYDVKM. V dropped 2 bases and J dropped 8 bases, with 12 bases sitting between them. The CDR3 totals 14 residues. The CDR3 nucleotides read TGTGCCAGCAGTTTAGCTCAGCGTGGCGAAAAACTGTTTTTT. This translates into CASSLAQRGEKLFF.

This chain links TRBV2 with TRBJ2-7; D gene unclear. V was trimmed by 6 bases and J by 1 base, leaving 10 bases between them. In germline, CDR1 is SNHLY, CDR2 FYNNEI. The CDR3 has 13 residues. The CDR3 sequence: CASSPSPSYEQYF. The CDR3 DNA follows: TGTGCCAGCAGCCCCTCCCCGTCCTACGAGCAGTACTTC.